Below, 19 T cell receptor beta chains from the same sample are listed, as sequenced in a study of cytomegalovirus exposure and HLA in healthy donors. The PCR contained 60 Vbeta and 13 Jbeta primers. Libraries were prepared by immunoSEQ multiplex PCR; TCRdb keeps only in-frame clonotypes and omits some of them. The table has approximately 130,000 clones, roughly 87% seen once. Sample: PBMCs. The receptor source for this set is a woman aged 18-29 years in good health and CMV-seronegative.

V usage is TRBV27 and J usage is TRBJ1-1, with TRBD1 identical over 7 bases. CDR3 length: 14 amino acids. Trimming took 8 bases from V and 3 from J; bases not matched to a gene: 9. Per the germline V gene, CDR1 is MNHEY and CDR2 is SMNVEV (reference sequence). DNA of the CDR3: TGTGCCAGCTATAACAGGGGCCCGTACACTGAAGCTTTCTTT. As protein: CASYNRGPYTEAFF.

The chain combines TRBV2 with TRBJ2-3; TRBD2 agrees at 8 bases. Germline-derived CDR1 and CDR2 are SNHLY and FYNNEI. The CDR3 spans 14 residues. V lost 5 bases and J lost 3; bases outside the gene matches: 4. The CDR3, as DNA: TGTGCCAGCAGTCGACTAGCGCGGACAGATACGCAGTATTTT. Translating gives CASSRLARTDTQYF.

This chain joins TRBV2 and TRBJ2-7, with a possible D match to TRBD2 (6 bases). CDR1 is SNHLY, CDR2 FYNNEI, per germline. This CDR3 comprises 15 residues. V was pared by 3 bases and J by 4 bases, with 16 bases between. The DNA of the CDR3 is TGTGCCAGCAGTGAGGAGGGGACCCTCGTATACGAGCAGTACTTC. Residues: CASSEEGTLVYEQYF.

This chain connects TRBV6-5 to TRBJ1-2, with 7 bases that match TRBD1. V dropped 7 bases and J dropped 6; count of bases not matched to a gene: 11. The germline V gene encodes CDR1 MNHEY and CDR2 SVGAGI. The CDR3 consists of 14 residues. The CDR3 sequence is CASMVPGTVNGYTF. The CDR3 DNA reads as TGTGCCAGCATGGTCCCCGGGACAGTGAATGGCTACACCTTC.

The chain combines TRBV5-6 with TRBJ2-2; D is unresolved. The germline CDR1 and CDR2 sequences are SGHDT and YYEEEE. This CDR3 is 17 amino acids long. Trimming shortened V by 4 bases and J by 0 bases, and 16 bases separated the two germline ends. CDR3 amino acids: CASSLPRLVPNTGELFF. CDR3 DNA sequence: TGTGCCAGCAGCCTCCCCAGACTCGTACCGAACACCGGGGAGCTGTTTTTT.

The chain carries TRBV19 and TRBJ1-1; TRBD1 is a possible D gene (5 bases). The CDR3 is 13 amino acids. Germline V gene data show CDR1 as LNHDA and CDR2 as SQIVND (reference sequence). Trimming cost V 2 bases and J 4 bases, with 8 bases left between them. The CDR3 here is CASSILTATEAFF. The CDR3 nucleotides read TGTGCCAGTAGTATACTGACAGCCACTGAAGCTTTCTTT. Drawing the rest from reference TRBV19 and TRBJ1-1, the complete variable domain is DGGITQSPKYLFRKEGQNVTLSCEQNLNHDAMYWYRQDPGQGLRLIYYSQIVNDFQKGDIAEGYSVSREKKESFPLTVTSAQKNPTAFYLCASSILTATEAFFGQGTRLTVV.

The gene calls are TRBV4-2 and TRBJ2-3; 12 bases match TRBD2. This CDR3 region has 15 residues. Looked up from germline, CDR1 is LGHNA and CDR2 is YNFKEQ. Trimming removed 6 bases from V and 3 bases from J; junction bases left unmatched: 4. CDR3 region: CASRTSGSGTDTQYF. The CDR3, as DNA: TGTGCCAGCAGGACTAGCGGGAGTGGGACAGATACGCAGTATTTT.

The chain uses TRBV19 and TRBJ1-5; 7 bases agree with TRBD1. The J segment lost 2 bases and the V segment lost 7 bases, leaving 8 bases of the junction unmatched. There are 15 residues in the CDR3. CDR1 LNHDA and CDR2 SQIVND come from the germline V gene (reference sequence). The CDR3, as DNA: TGTGCCAGTATCTCGGGAGGGGGCGGCAATCAGCCCCAGCATTTT. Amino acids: CASISGGGGNQPQHF.

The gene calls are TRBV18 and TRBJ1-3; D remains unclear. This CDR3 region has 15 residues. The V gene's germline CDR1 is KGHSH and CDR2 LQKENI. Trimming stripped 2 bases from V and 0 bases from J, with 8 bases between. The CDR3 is CASSPGRVSGNTIYF. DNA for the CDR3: TGTGCCAGCTCACCAGGGAGAGTCTCTGGAAACACCATATATTTT.

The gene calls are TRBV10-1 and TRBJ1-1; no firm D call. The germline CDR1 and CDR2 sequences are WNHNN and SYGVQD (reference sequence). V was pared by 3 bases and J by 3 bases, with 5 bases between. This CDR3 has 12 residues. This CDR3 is CASSDSYTEAFF. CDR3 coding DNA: TGCGCCAGCAGTGACAGTTACACTGAAGCTTTCTTT.

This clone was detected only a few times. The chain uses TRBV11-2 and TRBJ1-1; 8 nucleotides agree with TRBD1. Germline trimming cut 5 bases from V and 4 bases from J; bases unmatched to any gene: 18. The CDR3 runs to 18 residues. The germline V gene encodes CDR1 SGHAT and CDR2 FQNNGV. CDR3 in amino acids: CASSTFPAGGLGGTEAFF. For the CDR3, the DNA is TGTGCCAGCAGCACCTTCCCTGCAGGGGGCCTGGGGGGCACTGAAGCTTTCTTT.

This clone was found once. CDR3 amino acids: CASSFDRKQPQHF. As DNA, the CDR3 is TGTGCCAGCAGTTTCGACAGGAAACAGCCCCAGCATTTT. V and J are TRBV2 and TRBJ1-5, with a weak D call TRBD1 (6 bases). V gave up 5 bases and J gave up 7 bases, with 12 bases separating them. CDR3 size: 13 residues. In germline, CDR1 is SNHLY, CDR2 FYNNEI.

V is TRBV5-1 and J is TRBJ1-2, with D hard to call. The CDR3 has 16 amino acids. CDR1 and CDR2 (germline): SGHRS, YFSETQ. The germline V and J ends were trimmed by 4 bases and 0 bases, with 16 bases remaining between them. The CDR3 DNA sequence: TGCGCCAGCAGCCGGGATGGCGGGGTTACTAACTATGGCTACACCTTC. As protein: CASSRDGGVTNYGYTF.

The CDR3 nucleotides read TGTGCCAGCAGCCAAGATGTTGATAGCGGGACCTACGAGCAGTACTTC. Translation: CASSQDVDSGTYEQYF. V and J are TRBV4-2 and TRBJ2-7, with 8 bases lining up with TRBD2. This CDR3 region has 16 residues. Unmatched junction bases numbered 6, after V lost 0 bases and J lost 2 bases. CDR1 and CDR2 (germline): LGHNA, YNFKEQ.

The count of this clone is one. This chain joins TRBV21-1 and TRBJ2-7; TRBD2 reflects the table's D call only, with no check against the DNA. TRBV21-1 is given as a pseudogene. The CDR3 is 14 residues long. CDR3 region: CASSLPGGRTGQYF. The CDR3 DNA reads TGTGCCAGCAGTCTACCGGGGGGAAGAACAGGGCAGTACTTC.

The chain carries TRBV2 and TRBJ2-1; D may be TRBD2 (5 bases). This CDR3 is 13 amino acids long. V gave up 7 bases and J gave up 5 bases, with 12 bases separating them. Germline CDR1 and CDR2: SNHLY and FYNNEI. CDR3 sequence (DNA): TGTGCCAGCAATCAGCGGTCTAACAATGAGCAGTTCTTC. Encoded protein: CASNQRSNNEQFF.

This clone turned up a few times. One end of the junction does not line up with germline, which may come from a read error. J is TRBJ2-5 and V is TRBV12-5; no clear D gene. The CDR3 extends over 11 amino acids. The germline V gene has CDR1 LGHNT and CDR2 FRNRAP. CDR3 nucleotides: TGTGCTAGTGGTTTGGGCGTGGTCGAAGACTTC. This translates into CASGLGVVEDF.

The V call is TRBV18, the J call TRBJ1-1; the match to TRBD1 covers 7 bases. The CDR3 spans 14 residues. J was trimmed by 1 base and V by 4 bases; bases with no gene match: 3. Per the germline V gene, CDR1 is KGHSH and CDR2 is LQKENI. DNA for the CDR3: TGTGCCAGCTCACAACAGGGGACGAACACTGAAGCTTTCTTT. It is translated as CASSQQGTNTEAFF.

Here the CDR3 DNA reads TGTGCCAGCACCATGAGGCCACAGGGGGCTTATGGCTACACCTTC. Translated: CASTMRPQGAYGYTF. This chain uses TRBV5-6 with TRBJ1-2; 9 bases agree with TRBD1. The length of the CDR3 is 15 residues. J gave up 5 bases and V 6 bases, and 11 bases lay outside the gene matches. Germline-derived CDR1 and CDR2 are SGHDT and YYEEEE.